Presented here are 32 T cell receptor beta chains from one specimen sequenced in a study of OX40 agonist ivuxolimab in advanced cancers. Repertoires were generated with immunoSEQ multiplex PCR, while TCRdb's copy carries only in-frame clones and drops some. The sample contains more than 65,000 clones, around 94% of which appear only once. Specimen: CD4+ or CD8+ T cells sorted from blood, collected in a trial of the OX40 agonist ivuxolimab. These receptor sequences come from an adult with an advanced solid tumor such as melanoma, head and neck, liver or kidney cancer.

V gene TRBV19 combines with J gene TRBJ2-1; D is tentatively TRBD1 or TRBD2 (6 bases each). The CDR3 runs 13 residues. The V gene's germline CDR1 is LNHDA and CDR2 SQIVND (reference sequence). The germline V and J ends were trimmed by 9 bases and 6 bases, with 15 bases remaining between them. CDR3 nucleotides: TGTGCCAGAGGGGGGCAAGTACCCAATGAGCAGTTCTTC. It yields the protein CARGGQVPNEQFF.

The CDR3 sequence: CATSTSGTGELFF. The CDR3 region has the DNA TGCGCCACCTCGACTAGCGGGACCGGGGAGCTGTTTTTT. V usage is TRBV10-2 and J usage is TRBJ2-2, with 10 bases identical to TRBD2. V gave up 10 bases and J gave up 5 bases; unmatched junction bases: 4. The CDR3 spans 13 residues. Germline V gene lookup returns CDR1 WSHSY and CDR2 SAAADI.

This chain links TRBV5-6 with TRBJ2-3, with TRBD1 as a possible D gene (6 bases). Germline CDR1 and CDR2: SGHDT and YYEEEE. Between the trimmed V and J ends, which lost 0 bases and 0 bases, there was a span of 11 bases. The CDR3 has 16 residues. The CDR3 DNA reads TGTGCCAGCAGCTTGGGTGGCCAGGGGAGCACAGATACGCAGTATTTT. Encoded protein: CASSLGGQGSTDTQYF.

The rearrangement links TRBV13 to TRBJ2-3; no clear D gene. The V gene's germline CDR1 is PRHDT and CDR2 FYEKMQ (reference sequence). The V end lost 6 bases, the J end lost 3 bases, and 13 bases lay between the germline ends. The CDR3 runs 14 residues. CDR3 coding DNA: TGTGCCAGCAGTTCCGCGGATGGGACAGATACGCAGTATTTT. The encoded protein is CASSSADGTDTQYF.

The chain recombines TRBV7-6 with TRBJ2-7; possibly TRBD1 or TRBD2 for D (5 bases each). Per the germline V gene, CDR1 is SGHVS and CDR2 is FNYEAQ. V was pared by 0 bases and J by 5 bases, with 17 bases between. The CDR3 has 16 residues. The CDR3 sequence is CASSLARGPGDNEQYF. The DNA for the CDR3 is TGTGCCAGCAGCTTAGCCCGGGGCCCCGGTGACAACGAGCAGTACTTC.

This sequence joins TRBV29-1 and TRBJ2-2; TRBD1 might be the D (6 bases). The CDR3 consists of 14 residues. Germline CDR1 SQVTM, CDR2 ANQGSEA. V lost 4 bases, J lost 4 bases, and 13 bases lay in between. In nucleotides, the CDR3 is TGCAGCGTTGTAATGGACAGCCTCACCGGGGAGCTGTTTTTT. As protein: CSVVMDSLTGELFF.

The chain links TRBV28 to TRBJ2-5; maybe TRBD1 (6 bases). The ends were cut back, 3 bases at V and 6 bases at J, with 17 bases in the middle. Germline assignment: CDR1 MDHEN and CDR2 SYDVKM. The CDR3 extends over 15 amino acids. The CDR3 DNA follows: TGTGCCAGCAGTTTCTTTCTCCAGGGGAAAAAGACCCAGTACTTC. As protein: CASSFFLQGKKTQYF.

The chain recombines TRBV25-1 with TRBJ2-3; 7 bases align to TRBD1. Unmatched junction bases numbered 6, after V lost 6 bases and J lost 0 bases. The CDR3 is 15 residues long. Germline CDR1 MGHDK, CDR2 SYGVNS. The CDR3 bases are TGTGCCAGCAGCCATACAGGGGTGAGCACAGATACGCAGTATTTT. Amino acids: CASSHTGVSTDTQYF.

V gene TRBV9 combines with J gene TRBJ1-4, with D possibly TRBD1 on 5 matching bases. The CDR3 loop spans 15 amino acids. CDR1 SGDLS and CDR2 YYNGEE come from the germline V gene. Trimming took off 0 bases at V and 7 bases at J, with 13 bases between the two ends. CDR3 DNA sequence: TGTGCCAGCAGCGTAGAAGGGGAGGGGATTGAAAAACTGTTTTTT. Amino acids: CASSVEGEGIEKLFF.

The rearrangement links TRBV7-9 to TRBJ2-5; the D is unclear. Germline V gene data show CDR1 as SEHNR and CDR2 as FQNEAQ (reference sequence). Trimming stripped 2 bases from V and 3 bases from J, with 7 bases between. The CDR3 is 13 residues long. CDR3 loop: CASSLLPEETQYF. The CDR3 bases are TGTGCCAGCAGCTTACTGCCGGAAGAGACCCAGTACTTC.

This sequence joins TRBV19 and TRBJ2-1; 12 positions agree with TRBD2. The CDR3 runs to 13 residues. The junction had 3 bases not matched to a gene; V was cut back by 7 bases and J by 8 bases. Germline V gene sequence: CDR1 LNHDA, CDR2 SQIVND (reference sequence). The CDR3 loop is CASTRLAGDEQFF. CDR3 nucleotides: TGTGCCAGTACTAGACTAGCGGGGGATGAGCAGTTCTTC.

The chain carries TRBV29-1 and TRBJ2-1, with 14 bases aligning to TRBD2. V lost 4 bases and J lost 3; bases outside the gene matches: 5. CDR3 length equals 16 residues. Germline CDR1 SQVTM, CDR2 ANQGSEA. The CDR3 reads CSVGGTSGRVYNEQFF. The DNA for the CDR3 is TGCAGCGTTGGGGGGACTAGCGGGAGAGTCTACAATGAGCAGTTCTTC.

The chain links TRBV5-6 to TRBJ2-7, with D possibly being TRBD2 (6 bases). The germline CDR1 and CDR2 sequences are SGHDT and YYEEEE. V shed 4 bases and J shed 5 bases, with 13 bases lying between them. This CDR3 contains 13 residues. CDR3 region: CASSHGGTHEQYF. The CDR3 nucleotides read TGTGCCAGCAGCCACGGGGGAACCCACGAGCAGTACTTC.

The rearrangement joins TRBV9 to TRBJ1-1; D is unresolved. The germline V and J ends were trimmed by 0 bases and 7 bases, with 22 bases remaining between them. This CDR3 is 17 amino acids long. CDR1 SGDLS and CDR2 YYNGEE come from the germline V gene. The DNA for the CDR3 is TGTGCCAGCAGCGTAGAAGGAGGTGGCGCGGAGTACGATGAAGCTTTCTTT. It specifies CASSVEGGGAEYDEAFF.

The gene calls are TRBV5-4 and TRBJ1-1; 7 nucleotides align to TRBD1. Germline V gene sequence: CDR1 SGHNT, CDR2 YYREEE (reference sequence). J was trimmed by 2 bases and V by 6 bases; bases with no gene match: 7. The CDR3 is made up of 14 amino acids. As DNA, the CDR3 is TGTGCCAGCACCGTACAGGGGAGCAACACTGAAGCTTTCTTT. Protein: CASTVQGSNTEAFF.

The genes are TRBV19 and TRBJ2-7; D gene uncertain. The germline V and J ends were trimmed by 8 bases and 2 bases, with 7 bases remaining between them. CDR3 size: 11 residues. Germline V gene lookup returns CDR1 LNHDA and CDR2 SQIVND (reference sequence). DNA of the CDR3: TGTGCCAGTGGGTGGACCTACGAGCAGTACTTC. Residues: CASGWTYEQYF.

The chain recombines TRBV2 with TRBJ2-3, with D unresolved. V was trimmed by 10 bases and J by 4 bases, leaving 6 bases between them. The CDR3 loop spans 10 amino acids. Per the germline V gene, CDR1 is SNHLY and CDR2 is FYNNEI. CDR3 DNA: TGTGCCAACTCAGCAGATACGCAGTATTTT. Translating it yields CANSADTQYF. Drawing the rest from reference TRBV2 and TRBJ2-3, the complete variable domain is EPEVTQTPSHQVTQMGQEVILRCVPISNHLYFYWYRQILGQKVEFLVSFYNNEISEKSEIFDDQFSVERPDGSNFTLKIRSTKLEDSAMYFCANSADTQYFGPGTRLTVL.

The rearrangement joins TRBV18 to TRBJ1-5; 7 positions agree with TRBD1. Germline lookup yields CDR1 KGHSH and CDR2 LQKENI. This CDR3 is 17 amino acids long. V lost 2 bases, J lost 0 bases, and 7 bases stayed unmatched. CDR3 coding DNA: TGTGCCAGCTCACCAGGTATGCAGGGGGATAGCAATCAGCCCCAGCATTTT. Translated, it gives CASSPGMQGDSNQPQHF.

The chain has TRBV19 and TRBJ2-7; no clear D gene. The ends were cut back, 11 bases at V and 3 bases at J, with 11 bases in the middle. Looked up from germline, CDR1 is LNHDA and CDR2 is SQIVND (reference sequence). The CDR3 totals 11 residues. This chain's CDR3 is CASETSYEQYF. The CDR3 bases are TGTGCCTCCGAGACGAGCTACGAGCAGTACTTC.

The genes are TRBV14 and TRBJ1-3; TRBD1 is a possible D gene (5 bases). This CDR3 is built from 17 residues. Germline CDR1 and CDR2: SGHDN and FVKESK. The V and J ends lost 0 bases and 4 bases respectively, with 16 bases between them. The CDR3 loop is CASSQDVGDLSGNTIYF. Written as DNA, the CDR3 is TGTGCCAGCAGCCAAGATGTGGGGGATCTAAGCGGAAACACCATATATTTT.

The V gene is TRBV11-2, the J gene TRBJ1-1, with 7 bases that match TRBD1. Germline lookup yields CDR1 SGHAT and CDR2 FQNNGV. There are 17 residues in the CDR3. Trimming took 1 base from V and 4 from J; bases not matched to a gene: 12. CDR3 nucleotide sequence: TGTGCCAGCAGCTTAGGTGGGTCAGGGGGAGGGGGCACTGAAGCTTTCTTT. Translated, it gives CASSLGGSGGGGTEAFF.

V gene TRBV19 combines with J gene TRBJ2-3, with a weak D call TRBD1 (5 bases). There are 15 residues in the CDR3. Germline V gives CDR1 LNHDA, CDR2 SQIVND (reference sequence). With 4 bases removed from V and 1 base from J, the gap between germline ends came to 12 bases. The CDR3 DNA reads as TGTGCCAGTAGTAGGTCGTCCAGGGGCACAGATACGCAGTATTTT. It is translated as CASSRSSRGTDTQYF.

The V gene is TRBV5-4, the J gene TRBJ2-7; TRBD2 matches at 13 bases. The germline V gene encodes CDR1 SGHNT and CDR2 YYREEE (reference sequence). The trim removed 2 bases at V and 6 bases at J, leaving 11 bases unmatched. This CDR3 is 17 amino acids long. CDR3 in DNA: TGTGCCAGCAGCTTCGGACTAGCGGGGGACCCCTTTAGCGAGCAGTACTTC. This codes for CASSFGLAGDPFSEQYF.

J is TRBJ1-4 and V is TRBV14; possibly TRBD1 for D (6 bases). CDR1 SGHDN and CDR2 FVKESK come from the germline V gene. The length of the CDR3 is 17 residues. Between the trimmed V and J ends, which lost 0 bases and 5 bases, there was a span of 16 bases. The CDR3: CASSQDQRGARNEKLFF. The DNA of the CDR3 is TGTGCCAGCAGCCAAGATCAGCGGGGGGCGAGAAATGAAAAACTGTTTTTT. Based on the CDR3 plus reference TRBV14 and TRBJ1-4, the full variable domain is EAGVTQFPSHSVIEKGQTVTLRCDPISGHDNLYWYRRVMGKEIKFLLHFVKESKQDESGMPNNRFLAERTGGTYSTLKVQPAELEDSGVYFCASSQDQRGARNEKLFFGSGTQLSVL.

The V call is TRBV18, the J call TRBJ1-5; D is ambiguous. V was cut by 6 bases and J by 6 bases, with 9 bases left in between. CDR1 and CDR2 (germline): KGHSH, LQKENI. The length of the CDR3 is 12 residues. The CDR3 sequence is CASSPLGQPQHF. DNA of the CDR3: TGTGCCAGCTCCCCCCTAGGTCAGCCCCAGCATTTT.

The V gene is TRBV7-3, the J gene TRBJ1-1; the D is unclear. This CDR3 region has 13 residues. Trimming cost V 1 base and J 1 base, with 4 bases left between them. Germline assignment: CDR1 SGHTA and CDR2 FQGTGA. The CDR3 DNA follows: TGTGCCAGCAGCTTAAACTCGAACACTGAAGCTTTCTTT. The encoded protein is CASSLNSNTEAFF.

This clone was detected once. The V and J genes are TRBV5-4 and TRBJ1-3; TRBD1 might be the D (5 bases). This CDR3 is built from 14 residues. Germline CDR1 reads SGHNT; CDR2 reads YYREEE (reference sequence). Between the trimmed V and J ends, which lost 0 bases and 2 bases, there was a span of 6 bases. The CDR3 is CASSLAGPGNTIYF. CDR3 nucleotides: TGTGCCAGCAGCTTGGCAGGGCCTGGAAACACCATATATTTT.

The rearrangement links TRBV4-1 to TRBJ2-2, with 7 positions matching TRBD2. The CDR3 consists of 16 residues. V shed 1 base, J shed 2 bases, and the junction held 4 bases outside the gene matches. Germline CDR1 is MGHRA and CDR2 is YSYEKL. The CDR3 nucleotides read TGCGCCAGCAGCCAAGTAACTAGCGTTAACACCGGGGAGCTGTTTTTT. Amino acids: CASSQVTSVNTGELFF.

The V call is TRBV5-1, the J call TRBJ1-5, with D hard to call. Trimming pared 0 bases from V and 6 bases from J, leaving 10 bases between. The CDR3 has 14 residues. In germline, CDR1 is SGHRS, CDR2 YFSETQ. The CDR3 protein is CASSLAPNSQPQHF. The CDR3 nucleotides are TGCGCCAGCAGCTTGGCACCTAACAGTCAGCCCCAGCATTTT.

This sequence joins TRBV27 and TRBJ2-7; possible D gene TRBD1, 6 bases. V was cut by 10 bases and J by 2 bases, with 18 bases left in between. There are 14 residues in the CDR3. Germline V gene data show CDR1 as MNHEY and CDR2 as SMNVEV (reference sequence). Here the CDR3 reads CATRTGGGPYEQYF. The DNA for the CDR3 is TGTGCCACCCGGACTGGGGGCGGCCCCTACGAGCAGTACTTC.

The V gene is TRBV27, the J gene TRBJ2-7; 7 bases fit TRBD1. The CDR3 consists of 14 residues. V trimming: 3 bases; J trimming: 3 bases; junction bases outside the gene matches: 5. CDR1 and CDR2 from the germline V gene are MNHEY and SMNVEV (reference sequence). The CDR3 here is CASSFRRQGYEQYF. The CDR3 region has the DNA TGTGCCAGCAGTTTCCGGCGACAGGGCTACGAGCAGTACTTC.

The chain is built from TRBV4-2 and TRBJ1-1; D call uncertain. The CDR3 is made up of 14 amino acids. Trimming stripped 4 bases from V and 5 bases from J, with 14 bases between. Germline values: CDR1 LGHNA, CDR2 YNFKEQ. The CDR3 sequence: CASSRISDGTEAFF. In nucleotides, the CDR3 is TGTGCCAGCAGCCGCATCTCGGACGGGACTGAAGCTTTCTTT.